This TCR beta chain is drawn from a study of T cell repertoires in cytomegalovirus infection. The overall study: It was recently identified HLA-C-restricted and well-studied HLA-B-restricted CMV epitopes that the study used. Public signatures in TCR beta pointed to CMV infection and matching HLA type. Study-level results: Cumulated frequencies of public TCR beta families served to identify carriers of CMV plus the relevant HLA.

This clonotype was observed many times. Its antigen remains unidentified. TCRdb used MiXCR to reprocess the reads, holding one entry per CDR3 protein. This sample has some 800,000 distinct CDR3 sequences, with 30% to 35% found just once. V lost 1 base, J lost 3 bases, and 7 bases stayed unmatched. CDR1 is SGHVS, CDR2 FNYEAQ, per germline. This CDR3 is 17 amino acids long. The V and J genes are TRBV7-6 and TRBJ2-2; 8 bases map to TRBD2. This receptor was taken from a human donor in good health (CMV status not recorded). Some clones in this sample may be carry-over from other donors' samples. This sample comprised cultured CD8+ T cells from PBMCs, obtained from culture after CMV antigen stimulation. The CDR3 is CASSLEKRGSYTGELFF. The CDR3 nucleotides are TGTGCCAGCAGCTTAGAAAAGCGGGGGTCTTACACCGGGGAGCTGTTTTTT. Full variable domain (rest looked up from reference TRBV7-6 and TRBJ2-2): GAGVSQSPRYKVTKRGQDVALRCDPISGHVSLYWYRQALGQGPEFLTYFNYEAQQDKSGLPNDRFSAERPEGSISTLTIQRTEQRDSAMYRCASSLEKRGSYTGELFFGEGSRLTVL.